A single sample is the source of the 9 T cell receptor beta chains below, sequenced in a study of blood T cell repertoires in COVID-19. The assay was immunoSEQ multiplex PCR, and TCRdb's table has in-frame clones only and misses some. The sample lists 140,000 or so clones; approximately 84% were seen once. Sequenced input: PBMCs or T cells enriched from blood (not recorded which). These receptors all stem from a woman aged 18-30 years who had been exposed to COVID-19.

The chain has TRBV4-3 and TRBJ2-1; D may be TRBD2 (5 bases). CDR1 and CDR2 (germline): LGHNA, YSLEER. V lost 0 bases and J lost 6, with 21 bases in between. This CDR3 spans 18 amino acids. CDR3 sequence reads: CASSQDRVGVVVSNEQFF. The CDR3, as DNA: TGCGCCAGCAGCCAAGATCGGGTGGGAGTAGTGGTTTCCAATGAGCAGTTCTTC.

The chain carries TRBV29-1 and TRBJ2-7, with unresolved D. V lost 4 bases to trimming and J lost 0 bases, with 10 bases between them. Germline CDR1 and CDR2: SQVTM and ANQGSEA. The CDR3 covers 13 residues. The CDR3 protein is CSVVVRSSYEQYF. DNA of the CDR3: TGCAGCGTTGTTGTTAGGAGCTCCTACGAGCAGTACTTC.

V gene TRBV28 combines with J gene TRBJ1-2; 8 nucleotides line up with TRBD1. Trimming at V came to 8 bases and at J to 6 bases, leaving 14 bases not matched to a gene. The CDR3 extends over 15 amino acids. Germline CDR1 MDHEN, CDR2 SYDVKM. The CDR3 protein is CASSSTGRGRDGYTF. CDR3 in DNA: TGTGCCAGCTCAAGTACGGGCAGGGGGCGTGATGGCTACACCTTC.

The V gene is TRBV10-3, the J gene TRBJ1-1; the D is unclear. The CDR3 covers 12 residues. Trimming removed 6 bases at V and 5 bases at J, with 10 bases between. Germline V lookup: CDR1 ENHRY, CDR2 SYGVKD. The chain's CDR3 is CAIRTKRTEAFF. CDR3 DNA: TGTGCCATCAGGACGAAGAGGACTGAAGCTTTCTTT.

The gene calls are TRBV7-8 and TRBJ1-4; TRBD1 aligns across 7 bases. The CDR3 totals 18 residues. CDR1 and CDR2 (germline): SGHVS, FQNEAQ. Germline trimming cut 4 bases from V and 2 bases from J; bases unmatched to any gene: 13. CDR3: CASSSKQGSLTTNEKLFF. DNA of the CDR3: TGTGCCAGCAGCTCAAAACAGGGGTCGTTAACGACTAATGAAAAACTGTTTTTT.

This clone appeared a few times. The V gene is TRBV28, the J gene TRBJ2-6, with D perhaps matching TRBD1 (6 bases). Trimming removed 3 bases at V and 0 bases at J, with 12 bases between. The CDR3 totals 17 residues. Germline-derived CDR1 and CDR2 are MDHEN and SYDVKM. CDR3 residues: CASSLGASSSGANVLTF. The DNA for the CDR3 is TGTGCCAGCAGTTTGGGGGCGTCTAGCTCTGGGGCCAACGTCCTGACTTTC.

The rearrangement links TRBV6-5 to TRBJ2-7; a possible D gene is TRBD2 (6 bases). Per germline, CDR1 MNHEY and CDR2 SVGAGI. V was trimmed by 0 bases and J by 2 bases, leaving 11 bases between them. The CDR3 totals 15 residues. The CDR3 loop reads CASSYSEGGPYEQYF. Written as DNA, the CDR3 is TGTGCCAGCAGTTACTCGGAGGGAGGCCCCTACGAGCAGTACTTC.

This CDR3 is CASSGTATGELFF. The CDR3 DNA is TGTGCCAGCAGCGGGACAGCCACCGGGGAGCTGTTTTTT. The chain employs TRBV7-6 and TRBJ2-2; 7 nucleotides line up with TRBD1. The ends lost 5 bases at V and 4 bases at J; junction bases unmatched: 1. Germline values: CDR1 SGHVS, CDR2 FNYEAQ. The CDR3 spans 13 residues.

The chain recombines TRBV18 with TRBJ2-3; 12 nucleotides match TRBD1. The CDR3 is made up of 17 amino acids. V shed 2 bases and J 1 base; nucleotides not matched to a gene: 4. Germline-derived CDR1 and CDR2 are KGHSH and LQKENI. The CDR3 nucleotides are TGTGCCAGCTCACCATTCCGGGACAGGGGGCGCACAGATACGCAGTATTTT. Its translation: CASSPFRDRGRTDTQYF.